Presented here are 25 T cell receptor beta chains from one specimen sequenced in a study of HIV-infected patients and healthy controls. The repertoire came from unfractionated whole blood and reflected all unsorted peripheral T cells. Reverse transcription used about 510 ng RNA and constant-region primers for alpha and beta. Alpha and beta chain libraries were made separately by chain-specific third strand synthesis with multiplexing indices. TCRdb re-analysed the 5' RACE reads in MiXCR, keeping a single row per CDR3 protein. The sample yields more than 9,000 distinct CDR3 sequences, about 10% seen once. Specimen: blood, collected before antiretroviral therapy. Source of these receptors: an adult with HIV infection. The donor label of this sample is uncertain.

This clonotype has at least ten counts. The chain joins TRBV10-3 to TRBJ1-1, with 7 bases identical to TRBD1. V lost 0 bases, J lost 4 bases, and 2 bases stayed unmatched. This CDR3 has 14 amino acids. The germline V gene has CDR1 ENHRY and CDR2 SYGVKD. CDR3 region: CAISESNRGTEAFF. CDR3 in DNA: TGTGCCATCAGTGAGTCGAACAGGGGCACTGAAGCTTTCTTT.

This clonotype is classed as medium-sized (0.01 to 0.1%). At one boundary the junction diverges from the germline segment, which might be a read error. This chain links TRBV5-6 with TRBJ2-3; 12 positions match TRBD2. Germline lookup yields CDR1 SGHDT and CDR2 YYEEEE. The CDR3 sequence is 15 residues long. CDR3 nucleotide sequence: TGTGCCAGCAGCTTGATATCGACTAGCGGGAGAATAAACCATTTT. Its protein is CASSLISTSGRINHF.

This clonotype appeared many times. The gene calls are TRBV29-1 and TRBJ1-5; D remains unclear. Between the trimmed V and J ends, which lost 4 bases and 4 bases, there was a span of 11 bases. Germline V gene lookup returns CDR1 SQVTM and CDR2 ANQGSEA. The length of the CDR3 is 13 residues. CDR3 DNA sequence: TGCAGCGTTGTGGTGGGGTGGAATCAGCCCCAGCATTTT. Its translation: CSVVVGWNQPQHF.

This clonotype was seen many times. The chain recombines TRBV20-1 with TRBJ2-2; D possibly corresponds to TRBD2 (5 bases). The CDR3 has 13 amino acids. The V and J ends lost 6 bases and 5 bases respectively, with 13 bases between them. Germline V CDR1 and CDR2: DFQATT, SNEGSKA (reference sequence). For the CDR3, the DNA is TGCAGTGCCGCCAGAGGGTGGACCGGGGAGCTGTTTTTT. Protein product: CSAARGWTGELFF.

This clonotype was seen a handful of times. In nucleotides, the CDR3 is TGCAGTGCCCCCTTCCTAGGGGGGCAAGAGACCCAGTACTTC. Amino acid sequence: CSAPFLGGQETQYF. The chain couples TRBV20-1 to TRBJ2-5; either TRBD1 or TRBD2 may fit D (6 bases each). Germline V gene data show CDR1 as DFQATT and CDR2 as SNEGSKA (reference sequence). V was shortened by 6 bases and J by 2 bases, with 16 bases between the two germline ends. The CDR3 sequence is 14 residues long.

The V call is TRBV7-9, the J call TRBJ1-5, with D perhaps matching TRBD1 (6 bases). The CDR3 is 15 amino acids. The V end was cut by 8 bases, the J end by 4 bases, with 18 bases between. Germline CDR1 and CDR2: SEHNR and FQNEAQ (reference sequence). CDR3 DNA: TGTGCCAGCTCCTCTACAGGGAGGGGAAATCAGCCCCAGCATTTT. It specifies CASSSTGRGNQPQHF.

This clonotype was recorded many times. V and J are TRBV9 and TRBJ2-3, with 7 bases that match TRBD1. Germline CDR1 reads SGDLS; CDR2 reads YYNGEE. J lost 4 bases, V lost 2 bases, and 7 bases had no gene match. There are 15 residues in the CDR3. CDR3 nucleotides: TGTGCCAGCAGCGTTTACGGGACAGAGGCAGATACGCAGTATTTT. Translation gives CASSVYGTEADTQYF. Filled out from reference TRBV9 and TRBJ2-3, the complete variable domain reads DSGVTQTPKHLITATGQRVTLRCSPRSGDLSVYWYQQSLDQGLQFLIQYYNGEERAKGNILERFSAQQFPDLHSELNLSSLELGDSALYFCASSVYGTEADTQYFGPGTRLTVL.

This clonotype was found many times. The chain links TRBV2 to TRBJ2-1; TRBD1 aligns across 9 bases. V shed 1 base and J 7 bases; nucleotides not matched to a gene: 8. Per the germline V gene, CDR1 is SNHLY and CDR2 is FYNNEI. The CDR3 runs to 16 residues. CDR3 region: CASSEDPGQGANEQFF. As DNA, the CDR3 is TGTGCCAGCAGTGAAGATCCGGGACAGGGAGCGAATGAGCAGTTCTTC.

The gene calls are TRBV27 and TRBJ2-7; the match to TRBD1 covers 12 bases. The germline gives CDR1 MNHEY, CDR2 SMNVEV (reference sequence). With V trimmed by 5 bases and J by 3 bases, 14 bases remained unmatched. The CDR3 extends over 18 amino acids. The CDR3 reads CASSPGTGGSGGYYEQYF. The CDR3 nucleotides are TGTGCCAGCAGTCCCGGGACAGGGGGCTCAGGCGGATACTACGAGCAGTACTTC.

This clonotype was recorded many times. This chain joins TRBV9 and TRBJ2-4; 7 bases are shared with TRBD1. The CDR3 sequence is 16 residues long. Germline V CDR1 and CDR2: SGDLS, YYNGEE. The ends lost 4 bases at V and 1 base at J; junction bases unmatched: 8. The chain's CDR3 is CASSQGVPPAKNIQYF. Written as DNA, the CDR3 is TGTGCCAGCAGCCAGGGGGTACCCCCGGCCAAAAACATTCAGTACTTC.

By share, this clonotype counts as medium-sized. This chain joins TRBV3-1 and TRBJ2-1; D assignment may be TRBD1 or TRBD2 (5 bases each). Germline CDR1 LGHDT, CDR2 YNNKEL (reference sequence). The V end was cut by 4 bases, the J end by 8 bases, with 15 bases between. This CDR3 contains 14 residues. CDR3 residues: CASSPRGVGDEQFF. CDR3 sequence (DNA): TGTGCCAGCAGCCCCCGGGGCGTTGGAGATGAGCAGTTCTTC.

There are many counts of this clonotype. This CDR3 reads CASSLDRESEQYF. The CDR3 DNA reads as TGTGCCAGCAGCTTGGACAGGGAATCCGAGCAGTACTTC. The V call is TRBV5-6, the J call TRBJ2-7, with a tentative D call TRBD1 (6 bases). The germline V gene has CDR1 SGHDT and CDR2 YYEEEE. The CDR3 is 13 residues long. The V and J ends lost 0 bases and 6 bases respectively, with 10 bases between them.

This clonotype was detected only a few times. CDR3 DNA: TGTGCCAGCAGTGGGCTAGCGGGTTTCACAGATACGCAGTATTTT. This codes for CASSGLAGFTDTQYF. V gene TRBV6-1 combines with J gene TRBJ2-3, with 8 bases that match TRBD2. The CDR3 spans 15 residues. V dropped 4 bases and J dropped 2; count of bases not matched to a gene: 5. Per the germline V gene, CDR1 is MNHNS and CDR2 is SASEGT.

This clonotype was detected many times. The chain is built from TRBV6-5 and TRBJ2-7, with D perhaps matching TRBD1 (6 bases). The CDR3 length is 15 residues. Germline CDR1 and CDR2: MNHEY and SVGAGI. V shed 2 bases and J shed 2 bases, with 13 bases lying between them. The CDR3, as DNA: TGTGCCAGCAGTTACGGTCCAGGGGTGGCCTACGAGCAGTACTTC. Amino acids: CASSYGPGVAYEQYF.

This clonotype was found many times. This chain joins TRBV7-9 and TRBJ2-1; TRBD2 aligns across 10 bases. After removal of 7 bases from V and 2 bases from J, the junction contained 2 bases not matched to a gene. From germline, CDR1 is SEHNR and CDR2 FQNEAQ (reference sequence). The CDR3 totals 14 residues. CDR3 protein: CASKGTSAYNEQFF. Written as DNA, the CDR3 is TGTGCCAGCAAAGGGACTAGCGCCTACAATGAGCAGTTCTTC.

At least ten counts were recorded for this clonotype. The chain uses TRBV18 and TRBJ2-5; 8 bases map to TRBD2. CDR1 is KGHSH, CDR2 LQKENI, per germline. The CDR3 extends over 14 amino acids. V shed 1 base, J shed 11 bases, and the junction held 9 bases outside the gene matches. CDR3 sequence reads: CASSPQAGVDWQYF. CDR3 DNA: TGTGCCAGCTCACCACAAGCGGGGGTCGATTGGCAGTACTTC.

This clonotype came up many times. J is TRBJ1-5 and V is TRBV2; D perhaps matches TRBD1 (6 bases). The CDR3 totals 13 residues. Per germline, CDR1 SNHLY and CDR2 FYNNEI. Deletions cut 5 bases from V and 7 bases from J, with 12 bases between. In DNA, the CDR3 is TGTGCCAGCAGTACCAACAGGGAACAGCCCCAGCATTTT. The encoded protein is CASSTNREQPQHF.

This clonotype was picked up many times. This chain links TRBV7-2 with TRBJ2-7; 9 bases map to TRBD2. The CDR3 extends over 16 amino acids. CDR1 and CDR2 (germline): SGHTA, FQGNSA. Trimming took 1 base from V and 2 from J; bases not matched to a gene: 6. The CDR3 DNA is TGTGCCAGCAGCTTAGGACTAGCGGTTGGGGCCTACGAGCAGTACTTC. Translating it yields CASSLGLAVGAYEQYF.

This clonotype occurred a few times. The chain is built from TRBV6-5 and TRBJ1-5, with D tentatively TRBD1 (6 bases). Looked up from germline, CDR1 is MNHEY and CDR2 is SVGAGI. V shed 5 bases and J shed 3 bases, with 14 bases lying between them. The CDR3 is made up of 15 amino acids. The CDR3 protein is CASSRSGANNQPQHF. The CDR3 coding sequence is TGTGCCAGCAGTCGGTCAGGGGCTAACAATCAGCCCCAGCATTTT.

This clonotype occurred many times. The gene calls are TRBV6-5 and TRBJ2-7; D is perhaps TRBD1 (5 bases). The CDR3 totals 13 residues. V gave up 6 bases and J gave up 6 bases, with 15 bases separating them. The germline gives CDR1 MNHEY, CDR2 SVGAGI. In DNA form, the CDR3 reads TGTGCCAGCAGAGCTCCAGGGTCAGCCGAGCAGTACTTC. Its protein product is CASRAPGSAEQYF.

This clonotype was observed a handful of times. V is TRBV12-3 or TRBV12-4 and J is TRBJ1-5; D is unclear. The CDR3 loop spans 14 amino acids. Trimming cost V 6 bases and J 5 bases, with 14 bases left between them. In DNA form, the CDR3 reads TGTGCCAGCAGCCCTACACCTGGGGATCAGCCCCAGCATTTT. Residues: CASSPTPGDQPQHF.

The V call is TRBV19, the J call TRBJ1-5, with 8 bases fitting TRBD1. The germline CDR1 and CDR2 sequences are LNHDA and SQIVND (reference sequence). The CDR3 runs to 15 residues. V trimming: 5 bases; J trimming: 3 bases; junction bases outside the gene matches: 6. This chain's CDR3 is CASSPGTGFNQPQHF. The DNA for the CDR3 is TGTGCCAGTAGTCCCGGGACAGGATTCAATCAGCCCCAGCATTTT. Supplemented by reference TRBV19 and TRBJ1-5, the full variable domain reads DGGITQSPKYLFRKEGQNVTLSCEQNLNHDAMYWYRQDPGQGLRLIYYSQIVNDFQKGDIAEGYSVSREKKESFPLTVTSAQKNPTAFYLCASSPGTGFNQPQHFGDGTRLSIL.

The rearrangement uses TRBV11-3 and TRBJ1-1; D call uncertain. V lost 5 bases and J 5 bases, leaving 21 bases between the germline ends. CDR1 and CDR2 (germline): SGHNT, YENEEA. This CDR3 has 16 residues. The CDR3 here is CASSQLSLSNPTEAFF. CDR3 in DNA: TGTGCCAGCAGCCAGCTTAGTTTGTCAAACCCGACTGAAGCTTTCTTT.

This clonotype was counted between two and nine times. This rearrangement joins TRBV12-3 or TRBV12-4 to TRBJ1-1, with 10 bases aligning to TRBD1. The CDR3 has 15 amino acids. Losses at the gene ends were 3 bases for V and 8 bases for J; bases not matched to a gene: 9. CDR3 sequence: CASSLEGQGLAEAFF. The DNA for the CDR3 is TGTGCCAGCAGTTTGGAGGGACAGGGGTTAGCGGAAGCTTTCTTT.

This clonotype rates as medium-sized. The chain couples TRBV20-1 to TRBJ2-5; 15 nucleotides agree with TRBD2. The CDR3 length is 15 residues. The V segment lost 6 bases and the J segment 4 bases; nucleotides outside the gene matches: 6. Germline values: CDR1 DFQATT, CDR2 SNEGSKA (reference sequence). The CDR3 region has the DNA TGCAGTGCAATGGGACTAGCGGGAGGACGAGAGACCCAGTACTTC. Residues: CSAMGLAGGRETQYF.